This T cell receptor beta chain was documented in a study of blood T cells in healthy people across ages. Sample-barcoded 5' priming and a J-beta primer mix drove a second PCR of 7 to 11 cycles. Carrying 12 random nucleotides, a template-switch adaptor labeled each individual cDNA molecule. TCRdb re-called the 5' RACE reads with MiXCR, one entry per CDR3 protein. The sample consists of fewer than 2,000,000 distinct CDR3 sequences, 34% of them appearing once. Drawn from each donor were around 9.1 milliliters of peripheral blood. CDR1 and CDR2 (germline): SGHTS, YDEGEE. Trimming took off 5 bases at V and 7 bases at J, with 18 bases between the two ends. This CDR3 region has 15 residues.

This clonotype was obtained from a young woman in good health. Source material: blood. This rearrangement joins TRBV5-8 to TRBJ1-4; D might be TRBD1 (6 bases). The CDR3 DNA sequence: TGTGCCAGCAGTTTCGGACAGCCAACAGGTGAAAAACTGTTTTTT. Translated: CASSFGQPTGEKLFF.